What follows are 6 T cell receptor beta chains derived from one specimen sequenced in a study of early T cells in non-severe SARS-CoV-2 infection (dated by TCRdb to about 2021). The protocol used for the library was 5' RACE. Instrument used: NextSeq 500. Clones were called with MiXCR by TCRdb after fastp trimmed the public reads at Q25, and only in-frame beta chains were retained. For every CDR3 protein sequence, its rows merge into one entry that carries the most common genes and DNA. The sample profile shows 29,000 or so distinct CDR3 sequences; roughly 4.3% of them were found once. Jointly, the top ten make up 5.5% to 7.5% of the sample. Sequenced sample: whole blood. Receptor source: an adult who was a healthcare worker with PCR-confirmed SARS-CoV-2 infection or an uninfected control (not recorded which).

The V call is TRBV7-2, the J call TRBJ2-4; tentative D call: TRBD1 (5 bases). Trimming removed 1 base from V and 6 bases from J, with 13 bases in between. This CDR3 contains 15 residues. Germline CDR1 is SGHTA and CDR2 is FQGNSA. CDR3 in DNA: TGTGCCAGCAGCTTAGACGTAGGGGTGGGAAACATTCAGTACTTC. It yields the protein CASSLDVGVGNIQYF.

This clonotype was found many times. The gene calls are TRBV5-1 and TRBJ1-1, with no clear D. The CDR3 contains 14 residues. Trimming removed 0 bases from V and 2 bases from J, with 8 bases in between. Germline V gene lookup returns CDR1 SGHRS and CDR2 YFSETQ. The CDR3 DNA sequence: TGCGCCAGCAGCTTGGATCCGGTAAACACTGAAGCTTTCTTT. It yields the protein CASSLDPVNTEAFF. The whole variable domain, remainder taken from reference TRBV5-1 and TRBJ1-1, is KAGVTQTPRYLIKTRGQQVTLSCSPISGHRSVSWYQQTPGQGLQFLFEYFSETQRNKGNFPGRFSGRQFSNSRSEMNVSTLELGDSALYLCASSLDPVNTEAFFGQGTRLTVV.

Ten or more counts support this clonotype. CDR3 region: CASSQAWGQGGELFF. DNA for the CDR3: TGTGCCAGCAGCCAAGCTTGGGGGCAAGGCGGGGAGCTGTTTTTT. The chain joins TRBV3-1 to TRBJ2-2; a weak D match, TRBD1 (6 bases). CDR1 is LGHDT and CDR2 is YNNKEL in the germline V gene (reference sequence). The ends were cut back, 1 base at V and 7 bases at J, with 13 bases in the middle. The CDR3 has 15 residues.

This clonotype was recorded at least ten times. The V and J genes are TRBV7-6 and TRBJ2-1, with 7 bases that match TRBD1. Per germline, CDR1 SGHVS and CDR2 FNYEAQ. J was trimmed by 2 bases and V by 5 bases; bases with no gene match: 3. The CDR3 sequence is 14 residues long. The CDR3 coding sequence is TGTGCCAGCAGCCCCGGGACAGCCTACAATGAGCAGTTCTTC. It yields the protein CASSPGTAYNEQFF.

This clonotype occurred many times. The CDR3 loop reads CASRSGTFSYNEQFF. For the CDR3, the DNA is TGTGCCAGCAGATCCGGGACCTTTTCCTACAATGAGCAGTTCTTC. The chain couples TRBV2 to TRBJ2-1; perhaps D is TRBD1 or TRBD2 (5 bases each). Trimming left V 6 bases short and J 1 base short, with 13 bases between. This CDR3 has 15 amino acids. Germline lookup yields CDR1 SNHLY and CDR2 FYNNEI.

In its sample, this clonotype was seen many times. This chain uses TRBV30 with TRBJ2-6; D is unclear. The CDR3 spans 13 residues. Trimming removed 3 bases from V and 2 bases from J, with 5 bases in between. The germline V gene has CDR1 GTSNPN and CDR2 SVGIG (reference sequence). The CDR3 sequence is CAWRPAGANVLTF. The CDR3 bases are TGTGCCTGGAGACCAGCTGGGGCCAACGTCCTGACTTTC.